The rows below give T cell receptor beta chains drawn from one sample of a study of cytomegalovirus exposure and HLA in healthy donors. TCRdb keeps only in-frame clones here, not all; method: immunoSEQ multiplex PCR. The sample holds about 160,000 clones. Input material: PBMCs. Every receptor here comes from a man aged 25 to 45 in good health and CMV-seronegative. Each CDR3 is given with its conserved first and last residue. A D gene is named only where the DNA matches it firmly.

TRBJ2-7 | - | TRBV19 | CASGQGFYEQYF | TGTGCCAGTGGCCAGGGATTCTACGAGCAGTACTTC
TRBJ1-1 | - | TRBV6-5 | CASSYSVLVSEAFF | TGTGCCAGCAGTTACTCCGTACTTGTCTCTGAAGCTTTCTTT
TRBJ2-7 | - | TRBV7-3 | CASSLASGNEQYF | TGTGCCAGCAGCTTAGCATCAGGGAACGAGCAGTACTTC
TRBJ2-7 | - | TRBV19 | CASNPRLGAYEQYF | TGTGCCAGTAACCCTCGTCTCGGAGCCTACGAGCAGTACTTC
TRBJ2-7 | TRBD1 | TRBV9 | CASSAGTVTYEQYF | TGTGCCAGCAGCGCCGGGACAGTGACCTACGAGCAGTACTTC
TRBJ2-5 | - | TRBV4-1 | CASSLVFQETQYF | TGCGCCAGCAGCCTCGTTTTTCAAGAGACCCAGTACTTC
TRBJ2-5 | - | TRBV28 | CASSFAGFQETQYF | TGTGCCAGCAGTTTCGCCGGGTTCCAAGAGACCCAGTACTTC
TRBJ2-7 | - | TRBV9 | CASSVAFGYEQYF | TGTGCCAGCAGCGTAGCTTTCGGGTACGAGCAGTACTTC
TRBJ1-5 | TRBD1 | TRBV25-1 | CASSDTGGESQPQHF | TGTGCCAGCAGCGACACAGGGGGGGAGAGTCAGCCCCAGCATTTT
TRBJ2-7 | TRBD2 | TRBV19 | CASSIAGGLYEQYF | TGTGCCAGTAGTATTGCGGGAGGGCTTTACGAGCAGTACTTC
TRBJ1-2 | TRBD1 | TRBV20-1 | CSTGQAYTF | TGCAGTACCGGACAGGCCTACACCTTC
TRBJ2-1 | TRBD2 | TRBV5-1 | CASRTSGNNEQFF | TGCGCCAGCAGGACTAGCGGGAACAATGAGCAGTTCTTC
TRBJ1-5 | - | TRBV6-1 | CASHRINQPQHF | TGTGCCAGTCACAGGATTAATCAGCCCCAGCATTTT
TRBJ2-1 | - | TRBV9 | CASSVTGYEQFF | TGTGCCAGCAGCGTTACAGGGTATGAGCAGTTCTTC
TRBJ1-5 | - | TRBV5-5 | CASSPWGRAGQPQHF | TGTGCCAGCAGCCCGTGGGGCAGGGCAGGGCAGCCCCAGCATTTT